This TCR beta chain derives from a study of blood T cell repertoires in COVID-19. As for the study in general: Samples of COVID-19 (acute and convalescent) were obtained from the United States, Italy and Spain.

Data came from immunoSEQ multiplex PCR; TCRdb stores just in-frame clones and leaves some out. The table shows about 230,000 clones, with 70% to 90% occurring only once. This sequence originates from a man aged 50-59 years with COVID-19, enrolled during active disease. The source material was peripheral blood.

CDR3: CASSSTSGSGSEQFF. The CDR3 DNA sequence: TGTGCCAGCAGCTCTACTAGCGGGAGCGGGAGTGAGCAGTTCTTC. The chain recombines TRBV7-9 with TRBJ2-1; 11 bases align to TRBD2. There are 15 residues in the CDR3. Germline V gene sequence: CDR1 SEHNR, CDR2 FQNEAQ (reference sequence). Trimming removed 4 bases from V and 9 bases from J; junction bases left unmatched: 8.